This TCR beta chain stems from a study of T-cell memory formation after mild COVID-19. The wider study: TCR clusters were mostly confined to one donor each.

Study observations and caveats: Shrinking CD4+ clones were chiefly CM and EM; CD8+ ones were chiefly EMRA.

Trimming at V came to 6 bases and at J to 0 bases, leaving 2 bases not matched to a gene. Germline V gene lookup returns CDR1 LGHDT and CDR2 YNNKEL (reference sequence). This CDR3 spans 15 amino acids. This clonotype was detected a few times. The antigen remains undetermined. TCR alpha and TCR beta cDNA libraries carrying sample barcodes and UMIs were produced by 5'RACE using constant-segment primers. TCRdb re-derived calls from the 5' RACE reads in MiXCR, one entry per CDR3 protein. Of about 600,000 distinct CDR3 sequences detected, roughly 20% appear once; the ten largest clones hold about 8.4%. The sequencing input was PBMCs or a T cell subset sorted from them (not recorded which). The receptor was derived from an adult woman who had mild COVID-19 (a few samples of this study predate the infection). Cell type and time point are not known. The rearrangement links TRBV3-1 to TRBJ2-1; 10 positions agree with TRBD2. The CDR3 region is CASRLAGRSYNEQFF. Written as DNA, the CDR3 is TGTGCCAGCAGACTAGCGGGACGCTCCTACAATGAGCAGTTCTTC.